One sample yielded the 8 T cell receptor beta chains listed below, sequenced in a study of blood T cell repertoires in COVID-19. Using immunoSEQ multiplex PCR, the repertoire was profiled, and TCRdb retains in-frame clones only, with some absent. Among about 34,000 clones listed, approximately 77% were seen once. Source material: peripheral blood. These receptors were obtained from a human donor in a cohort sampled during active COVID-19.

V is TRBV11-3 and J is TRBJ2-2; D is undetermined. CDR1 SGHNT and CDR2 YENEEA come from the germline V gene. Between the trimmed V and J ends, which lost 4 bases and 2 bases, there was a span of 11 bases. The CDR3 has 15 amino acids. This chain's CDR3 is CASSSVFKNTGELFF. The CDR3 DNA reads TGTGCCAGCAGCTCAGTCTTCAAAAACACCGGGGAGCTGTTTTTT.

A few counts support this clone. This rearrangement joins TRBV27 to TRBJ2-4, with 9 bases aligning to TRBD1. Germline-derived CDR1 and CDR2 are MNHEY and SMNVEV (reference sequence). V dropped 8 bases and J dropped 5; count of bases not matched to a gene: 16. The CDR3 consists of 17 residues. This CDR3 reads CASGHAGTGNWENIQYF. DNA of the CDR3: TGTGCCAGCGGACACGCCGGGACAGGGAACTGGGAAAACATTCAGTACTTC.

J is TRBJ2-5 and V is TRBV6-5, with a tentative D call TRBD2 (6 bases). The CDR3 loop spans 13 amino acids. The germline V gene has CDR1 MNHEY and CDR2 SVGAGI. Trimming pared 10 bases from V and 4 bases from J, leaving 16 bases between. The CDR3 nucleotides are TGTGCCACCGCCCAGAGGGAGGCAGAGACCCAGTACTTC. Amino acid sequence: CATAQREAETQYF.

The chain employs TRBV21-1 and TRBJ1-6; whether TRBD1, the table's D call, matches the DNA was not checked. TRBV21-1 corresponds to a pseudogene. This CDR3 spans 17 amino acids. The CDR3 DNA reads TGTGCCAGCAGCAAAGTGACAGGGACCGAATATAATTCACCCCTCCACTTT. Translating it yields CASSKVTGTEYNSPLHF.

The chain employs TRBV6-2 or TRBV6-3 and TRBJ2-7; a possible D gene is TRBD1 (6 bases). The CDR3 has 13 residues. Germline V lookup: CDR1 MNHEY, CDR2 SVGEGT. V lost 3 bases and J lost 4, with 10 bases in between. The CDR3 sequence is CASSYLRGYEQYF. The CDR3 DNA reads TGTGCCAGCAGTTATTTAAGGGGGTACGAGCAGTACTTC.

This clone was seen once. The genes are TRBV7-8 and TRBJ1-5, with TRBD1 identical over 8 bases. CDR3 length equals 16 residues. The junction had 8 bases not matched to a gene; V was cut back by 3 bases and J by 4 bases. Germline-derived CDR1 and CDR2 are SGHVS and FQNEAQ. The CDR3 loop reads CASSFSGTGGNQPQHF. The CDR3 nucleotides are TGTGCCAGCAGCTTCTCCGGGACAGGTGGGAATCAGCCCCAGCATTTT.

Note on this clone: A junction boundary mismatches the germline segment, possibly from a read error. The chain is built from TRBV7-9 and TRBJ2-7; 7 bases map to TRBD2. The CDR3 length is 12 residues. Per germline, CDR1 SEHNR and CDR2 FQNEAQ (reference sequence). As DNA, the CDR3 is TGTGCCAGCAGTTTACCTAGCGGACTTTTTTCCTTC. This sequence encodes CASSLPSGLFSF.

The chain's CDR3 is CAWLPDRGLFQPQHF. In nucleotides, the CDR3 is TGTGCCTGGCTTCCTGACAGGGGGCTTTTTCAGCCCCAGCATTTT. The chain has TRBV30 and TRBJ1-5; 10 positions agree with TRBD1. The germline V gene encodes CDR1 GTSNPN and CDR2 SVGIG (reference sequence). With 5 bases clipped from V and 6 bases from J, the junction kept 10 bases outside the gene matches. This CDR3 is built from 15 residues.